The clone carrying this T cell receptor beta chain was seen many times. The data derive from a study of T cells in Graves' hyperthyroidism and ophthalmopathy. Template material for amplifying TCR beta CDR3 regions consisted of RNA transcripts. An initial round of RT-PCR targeting the TCR CDR3 relied on the HTBI primer set. One entry per CDR3 protein, called by TCRdb with MiXCR from the multiplex PCR reads. The sample carries around 480,000 distinct CDR3 sequences, roughly 14% recorded once. The germline V gene has CDR1 LGHDT and CDR2 YNNKEL (reference sequence). CDR3 size: 13 residues. V shed 4 bases and J 7 bases; nucleotides not matched to a gene: 4.

The TCR comes from a woman aged 18-29 years with Graves' hyperthyroidism. Source material: blood. The V call is TRBV3-1, the J call TRBJ1-5, with TRBD1 matching 7 bases. The CDR3 bases are TGTGCCAGCAGCCTGGGACAGACCCAGCCCCAGCATTTT. Encoded protein: CASSLGQTQPQHF.